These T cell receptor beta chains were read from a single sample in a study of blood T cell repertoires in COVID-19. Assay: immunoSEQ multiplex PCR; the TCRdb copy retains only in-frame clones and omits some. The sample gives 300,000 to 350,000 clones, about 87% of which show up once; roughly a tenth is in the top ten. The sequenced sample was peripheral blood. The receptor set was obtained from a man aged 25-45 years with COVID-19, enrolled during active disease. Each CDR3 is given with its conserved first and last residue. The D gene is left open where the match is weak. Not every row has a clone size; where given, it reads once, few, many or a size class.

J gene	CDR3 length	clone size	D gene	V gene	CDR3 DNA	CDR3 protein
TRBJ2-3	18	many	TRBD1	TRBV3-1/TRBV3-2	TGTGCCAGCAGCCAACCCACACTTGGGACAGGAAGCACAGATACGCAGTATTTT	CASSQPTLGTGSTDTQYF
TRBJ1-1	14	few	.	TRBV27	TGTGCCAGCAGTTTGTACAGGACGAACACTGAAGCTTTCTTT	CASSLYRTNTEAFF
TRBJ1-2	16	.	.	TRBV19	TGTGCCAGTAGCCGCTTAATTGGCGCGGGATACTATGGCTACACCTTC	CASSRLIGAGYYGYTF
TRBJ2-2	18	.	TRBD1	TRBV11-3	TGTGCCAGCAGCTTGACCGGGACAGGGGGCGAGAACACCGGGGAGCTGTTTTTT	CASSLTGTGGENTGELFF
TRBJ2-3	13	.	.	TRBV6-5	TGCGCCAGCGCCTCAGGTCCTCCCGGTGGGCAGTATTTT	CASASGPPGGQYF
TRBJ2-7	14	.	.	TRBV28	TGTGCCAGCAGTTTATATCCAGGGACCTACGAGCAGTACTTC	CASSLYPGTYEQYF
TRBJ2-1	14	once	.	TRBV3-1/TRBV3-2	TGTGCCAGCAGCCACCGACTCTTGCACAATGAGCAGTTCTTC	CASSHRLLHNEQFF
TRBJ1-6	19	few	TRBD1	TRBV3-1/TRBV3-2	TGTGCCAGCAGCCAAGATTCCCGGGACAGCTGGGACCTCAATTCACCCCTCCACTTT	CASSQDSRDSWDLNSPLHF
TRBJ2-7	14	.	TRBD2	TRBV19	TGTGCCAGTACCACCGGACTAGCGGGGGGCGAGCAGTACTTC	CASTTGLAGGEQYF
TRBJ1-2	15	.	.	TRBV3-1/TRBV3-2	TGTGCCAGCAGCCCGAGCAAAGGGTTGGGAGATGGCTACACCTTC	CASSPSKGLGDGYTF
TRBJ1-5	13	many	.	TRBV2	TGTGCCACTCGACAGGTAACTTTTCAGCCCCAGCATTTT	CATRQVTFQPQHF
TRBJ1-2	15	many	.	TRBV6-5	TGTGCCAGCAGTCTTAACAGGGTCAACTACTATGGCTACACCTTC	CASSLNRVNYYGYTF
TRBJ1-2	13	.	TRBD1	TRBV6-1	TGTGCCAGCAGACGCACAGGGGGCGACGGCTACACCTTC	CASRRTGGDGYTF
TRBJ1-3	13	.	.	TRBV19	TGTGCCAGTACCCCCGGAGCTGGAAACACCATATATTTT	CASTPGAGNTIYF
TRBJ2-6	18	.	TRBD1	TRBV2	TGTGCCAGCATGATGGGACAGGGCCTTCGATCCGGGGCCAACGTCCTGACTTTC	CASMMGQGLRSGANVLTF
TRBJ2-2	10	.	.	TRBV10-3	TGTGCCTCAGGGAAGGGGGAGCTGTTTTTT	CASGKGELFF
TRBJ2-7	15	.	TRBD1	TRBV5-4	TGTGCCAGCAGCTTGACTAACAGGGGGCTTGGGGAGCAGTACTTC	CASSLTNRGLGEQYF
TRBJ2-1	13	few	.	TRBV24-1	TGTGCCACCAGTGATACAAACTACAATGAGCAGTTCTTC	CATSDTNYNEQFF
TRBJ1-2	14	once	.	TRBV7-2	TGTGCCAGCAGCTTATTCAGGGATAGGTATGGCTACACCTTC	CASSLFRDRYGYTF
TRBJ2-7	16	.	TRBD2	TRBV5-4	TGTGCCAGCAGCTTGAATAATGGTGTAGCGGGAAGCGAGCAGTACTTC	CASSLNNGVAGSEQYF
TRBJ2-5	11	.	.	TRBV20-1	TGCAGTGCTCACAGGGAAGAGACCCAGTACTTC	CSAHREETQYF
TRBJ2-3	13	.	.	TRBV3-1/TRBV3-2	TGTGCCAGCACAGGCCCTCCCGCAGATACGCAGTATTTT	CASTGPPADTQYF
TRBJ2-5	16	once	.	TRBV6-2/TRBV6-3	TGTGCCAGCAGTCGAACCGACGGGACAACACAAGAGACCCAGTACTTC	CASSRTDGTTQETQYF
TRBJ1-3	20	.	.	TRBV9	TGTGCCAGCAGCGTAGAAGGACTCCCCCGGGGGGATTTTTCTGGAAACACCATATATTTT	CASSVEGLPRGDFSGNTIYF
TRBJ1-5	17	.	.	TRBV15	TGTGCCACCAGCAGAGATTCTGGGGGGAATAGCAATCAGCCCCAGCATTTT	CATSRDSGGNSNQPQHF
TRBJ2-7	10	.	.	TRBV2	TGTGCCAGCAGTGATTGGGATACTAGCTTC	CASSDWDTSF
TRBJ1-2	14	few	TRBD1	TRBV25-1	TGTGCCAGCACTTTGACAGGGGGCAGGAGGGGCTACACCTTC	CASTLTGGRRGYTF
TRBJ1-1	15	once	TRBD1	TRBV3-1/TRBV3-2	TGTGCCAGCAGCCGCGGACAGGGGGCGCGGAGTGAAGCTTTCTTT	CASSRGQGARSEAFF
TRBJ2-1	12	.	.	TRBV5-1	TGCGCCAGCAGCTTGACGGGCAATGAGCAGTTCTTC	CASSLTGNEQFF
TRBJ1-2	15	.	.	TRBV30	TGTGCCTGGAGCTGGGGAGTGCAGGCGTTGGGCGGCTACACCTTC	CAWSWGVQALGGYTF
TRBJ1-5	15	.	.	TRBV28	TGTGCCAGCAGTTACCCGGGGGGATTGGGTCAGCCCCAGCATTTT	CASSYPGGLGQPQHF
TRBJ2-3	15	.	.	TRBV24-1	TGTGCCACCAGTGAACGGAAGGGGGTGGGGGATACGCAGTATTTT	CATSERKGVGDTQYF
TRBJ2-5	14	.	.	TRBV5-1	TGCGCCAGCAGCCCTCGGGGAGATAGCGGGACCCAGTACTTC	CASSPRGDSGTQYF
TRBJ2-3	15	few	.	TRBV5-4	TGTGCCAGCAGCTTTGGTGGGAGATGGACAGATACGCAGTATTTT	CASSFGGRWTDTQYF
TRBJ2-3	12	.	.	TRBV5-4	TGTGCCAGCAGCACTGCGGGAGATACGCAGTATTTT	CASSTAGDTQYF
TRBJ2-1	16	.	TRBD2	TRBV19	TGTGCCAGTAGTCCCGGGGGGGGGACCTCTAACAATGAGCAGTTCTTC	CASSPGGGTSNNEQFF
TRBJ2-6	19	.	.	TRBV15	TGTGCCACCAGCAGAGAAAGATTAACTTCCTTCTCTGGGGCCAACGTCCTGACTTTC	CATSRERLTSFSGANVLTF
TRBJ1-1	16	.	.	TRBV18	TGTGCCAGCTCACCACCCCCAAGCGGGAGGGGGACCAGGGCTTTCTTT	CASSPPPSGRGTRAFF
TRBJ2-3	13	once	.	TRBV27	TGTGCCAGCACCCTGAGACTCGGCGGCACGCAGTATTTT	CASTLRLGGTQYF
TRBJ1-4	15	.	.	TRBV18	TGTGCCAGCTCACCACCACAAGCAACTAATGAAAAACTGTTTTTT	CASSPPQATNEKLFF
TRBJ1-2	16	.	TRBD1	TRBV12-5	TGTGCTAGTGGTTTGACGCCCATGGACAGGGATGGTGGCTACACCTTC	CASGLTPMDRDGGYTF
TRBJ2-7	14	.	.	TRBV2	TGTGCCAGCAATTCAGTCTTGGAGGAGGACGAGCAGTACTTC	CASNSVLEEDEQYF
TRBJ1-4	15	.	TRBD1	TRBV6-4	TGTGCCAACTCGGGACAGGGAAAAACTAATGAAAAACTGTTTTTT	CANSGQGKTNEKLFF
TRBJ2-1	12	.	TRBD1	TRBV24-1	TGTGCCGCGGGACAGGGGTTAAATGAGCAGTTCTTC	CAAGQGLNEQFF
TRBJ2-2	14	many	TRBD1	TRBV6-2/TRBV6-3	TGTGCCAGCAACCCGGGACAGGGCACCGGGGAGCTGTTTTTT	CASNPGQGTGELFF
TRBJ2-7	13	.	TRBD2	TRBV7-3	TGTGCCAGCAATGCGGGACTAGTCCACGAGCAGTACTTC	CASNAGLVHEQYF
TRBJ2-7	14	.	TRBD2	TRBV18	TGTGCCAGCACACCGGGAGGTGCGAACTACGAGCAGTACTTC	CASTPGGANYEQYF
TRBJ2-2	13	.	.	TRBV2	TGTGCCAGCTCGAGGGGGAATACCGGGGAGCTGTTTTTT	CASSRGNTGELFF
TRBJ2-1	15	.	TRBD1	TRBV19	TGTGCCAGTAGTCCCCGGGACAGGGGGCACAATGAGCAGTTCTTC	CASSPRDRGHNEQFF
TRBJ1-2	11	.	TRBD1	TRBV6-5	TGTGCCAACGGACAGGGGGTTGGCTACACCTTC	CANGQGVGYTF
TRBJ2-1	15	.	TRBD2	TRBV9	TGTGCCAGCAGCCTAGCGGGAATCTCCTACAATGAGCAGTTCTTC	CASSLAGISYNEQFF
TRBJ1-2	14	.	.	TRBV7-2	TGTGCCAGCAGCTTAGAAGGGGGTCGTGATGGCTACACCTTC	CASSLEGGRDGYTF
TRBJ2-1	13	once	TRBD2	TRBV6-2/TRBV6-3	TGTGCCAGCAGTTTAGAGGCGGGAGTTGTGCAGTTCTTC	CASSLEAGVVQFF
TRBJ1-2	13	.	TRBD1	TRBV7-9	TGTGCCAGCAGCGCAGGGGACAGGGCCGGCTACACCTTC	CASSAGDRAGYTF
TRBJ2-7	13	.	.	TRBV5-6	TGTGCCAGCAGAAGGACACAAACCTACGAGCAGTACTTC	CASRRTQTYEQYF
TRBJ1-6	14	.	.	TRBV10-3	TGTGCCATCAGTGAGACAGGGTCGCGGTCACCCCTCCACTTT	CAISETGSRSPLHF
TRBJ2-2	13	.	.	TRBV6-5	TGTGCCCCTCTGGCTCCGCCCGCCGGGGAGCTGTTTTTT	CAPLAPPAGELFF
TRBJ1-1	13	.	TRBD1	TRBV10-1	TGCGCCAGCAGTGAGTACAGGGGGGCTGAAGCTTTCTTT	CASSEYRGAEAFF
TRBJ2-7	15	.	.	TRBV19	TGTGCCAGTAGTCTCGGGGGGGGACAGCCCTACGAGCAGTACTTC	CASSLGGGQPYEQYF